This T cell receptor (beta chain) was sequenced in a study of blood T cell repertoires in COVID-19. TCRdb keeps only in-frame clones here, not all; method: immunoSEQ multiplex PCR. Of roughly 300,000 clones in the sample, about 93% were seen once. Per germline, CDR1 MGHDK and CDR2 SYGVNS. The CDR3 spans 15 residues. The J segment lost 2 bases and the V segment lost 8 bases, leaving 10 bases of the junction unmatched. Seattle-derived patients entered the study during active infection and were followed longitudinally. The chain couples TRBV25-1 to TRBJ2-3; 7 bases fit TRBD2. The TCR comes from a woman in her twenties or thirties with COVID-19, enrolled during active disease. The specimen was peripheral blood. The CDR3 bases are TGTGCCAGCGGACGGACTAGTAATCCCACAGATACGCAGTATTTT. Protein: CASGRTSNPTDTQYF. Full variable domain (rest looked up from reference TRBV25-1 and TRBJ2-3): EADIYQTPRYLVIGTGKKITLECSQTMGHDKMYWYQQDPGMELHLIHYSYGVNSTEKGDLSSESTVSRIRTEHFPLTLESARPSHTSQYLCASGRTSNPTDTQYFGPGTRLTVL.